This T cell receptor beta chain is from a study of cytomegalovirus exposure and HLA in healthy donors. On the study more broadly: A prior analysis found 117 million unique TCR beta sequences from 170 million or so T cells.

Overall study findings and caveats: As a later analysis showed, a missense DCLRE1C variant was linked to trimming of TCR beta V- and J-genes. In most subjects, TCR beta sequences reportedly gave accurate predictions of HLA-A and HLA-B alleles. Likely technical artifact: a cluster of highly shared sequence variants.

Germline assignment: CDR1 MNHEY and CDR2 SVGAGI. V was trimmed by 5 bases and J by 8 bases, leaving 15 bases between them. The CDR3 sequence is 13 residues long. It was with 60 Vbeta and 13 Jbeta primers that the PCR ran. TCRdb's table, derived via immunoSEQ multiplex PCR, lists solely in-frame clones and lacks some. The sample contains about 77,000 clones, over 60% of which appear only once. A note on this clone: Its antigen is undetermined.

Sequenced material: PBMCs. This rearrangement joins TRBV6-5 to TRBJ1-2; D is undetermined. This TCR was sampled from a man between 40 and 49 years old in good health and CMV-seronegative. CDR3 protein: CASSTLFRGGYTF. CDR3 sequence (DNA): TGTGCCAGCAGTACATTATTTCGGGGAGGCTACACCTTC.